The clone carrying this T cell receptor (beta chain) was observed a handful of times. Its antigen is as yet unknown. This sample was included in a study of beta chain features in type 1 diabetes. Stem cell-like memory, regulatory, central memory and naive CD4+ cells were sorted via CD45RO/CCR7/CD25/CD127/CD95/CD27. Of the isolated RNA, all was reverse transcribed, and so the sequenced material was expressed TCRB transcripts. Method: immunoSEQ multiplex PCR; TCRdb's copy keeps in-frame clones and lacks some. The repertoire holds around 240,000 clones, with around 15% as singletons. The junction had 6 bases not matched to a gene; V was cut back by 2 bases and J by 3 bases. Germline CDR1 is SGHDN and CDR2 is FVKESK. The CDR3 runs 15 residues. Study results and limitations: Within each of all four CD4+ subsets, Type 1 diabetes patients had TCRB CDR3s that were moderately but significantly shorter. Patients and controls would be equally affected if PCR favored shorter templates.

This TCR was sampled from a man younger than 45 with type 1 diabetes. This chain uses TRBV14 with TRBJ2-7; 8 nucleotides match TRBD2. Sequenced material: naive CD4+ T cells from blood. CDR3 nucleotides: TGTGCCAGCAGCCAATGGAGGACTAGCATCTACGAGCAGTACTTC. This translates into CASSQWRTSIYEQYF.